These 7 T cell receptor beta chains were sequenced from one sample in a study of T cell responses to AZD1222 COVID-19 vaccine. Generated by immunoSEQ multiplex PCR, the TCRdb table keeps only in-frame clones and is missing some. The table has about 110,000 clones, around 81% seen once. The sample consisted of peripheral blood, taken on day 0 of AZD1222 vaccination. Receptors were obtained from an adult in good health.

The rearrangement links TRBV6-5 to TRBJ1-1; the match to TRBD1 covers 8 bases. The CDR3 covers 15 residues. Per the germline V gene, CDR1 is MNHEY and CDR2 is SVGAGI. Trimming removed 2 bases from V and 4 bases from J; junction bases left unmatched: 6. Here the CDR3 reads CASSYGWTGSTEAFF. CDR3 bases: TGTGCCAGCAGTTACGGGTGGACAGGGAGCACTGAAGCTTTCTTT.

This rearrangement joins TRBV24-1 to TRBJ1-2, with 9 bases aligning to TRBD1. The CDR3 runs 15 residues. The germline gives CDR1 KGHDR, CDR2 SFDVKD. With 3 bases clipped from V and 4 bases from J, the junction kept 5 bases outside the gene matches. The CDR3 DNA sequence: TGTGCCACCAGTGATGGTAGGGGACAGGGCTATGGCTACACCTTC. Protein: CATSDGRGQGYGYTF.

This chain connects TRBV6-5 to TRBJ2-7, with 11 bases identical to TRBD2. V gave up 5 bases and J gave up 12 bases; unmatched junction bases: 12. The germline V gene has CDR1 MNHEY and CDR2 SVGAGI. The CDR3 loop spans 14 amino acids. As DNA, the CDR3 is TGTGCCAGCAGTCCGTATAGTACTAGCGGGGGAGCGTACTTC. This encodes CASSPYSTSGGAYF.

This rearrangement joins TRBV7-2 to TRBJ1-2, with D possibly TRBD1 on 6 matching bases. The CDR3 is made up of 17 amino acids. V lost 5 bases, J lost 4 bases, and 23 bases lay in between. The germline V gene encodes CDR1 SGHTA and CDR2 FQGNSA. In nucleotides, the CDR3 is TGTGCCAGCAGCAGCGATAGGGGGGCGCAACAGGTCTATGGCTACACCTTC. Protein sequence: CASSSDRGAQQVYGYTF.

The chain uses TRBV6-2 or TRBV6-3 and TRBJ1-1, with D perhaps TRBD1 (5 bases). Looked up from germline, CDR1 is MNHEY and CDR2 is SVGEGT. Trimming removed 6 bases at V and 0 bases at J, with 14 bases between. The CDR3 extends over 15 amino acids. Here the CDR3 reads CASSRGASVNTEAFF. In nucleotides, the CDR3 is TGTGCCAGCAGCCGAGGGGCCAGCGTGAACACTGAAGCTTTCTTT.

The rearrangement uses TRBV6-5 and TRBJ1-3; D gene unclear. The germline V gene encodes CDR1 MNHEY and CDR2 SVGAGI. This CDR3 is 16 amino acids long. V lost 0 bases to trimming and J lost 4 bases, with 13 bases between them. The CDR3 region has the DNA TGTGCCAGCAGTTACTCGCTAGGTGGGCTCGGAAACACCATATATTTT. It is translated as CASSYSLGGLGNTIYF.

The chain employs TRBV9 and TRBJ1-6, with TRBD1 matching 7 bases. Germline loops: CDR1 SGDLS, CDR2 YYNGEE. This CDR3 contains 15 residues. Trimming removed 2 bases from V and 9 bases from J; junction bases left unmatched: 8. The CDR3 DNA is TGTGCCAGCAGCGTGGAACAGGGGTTGGGTTCACCCCTCCACTTT. Its translation is CASSVEQGLGSPLHF.